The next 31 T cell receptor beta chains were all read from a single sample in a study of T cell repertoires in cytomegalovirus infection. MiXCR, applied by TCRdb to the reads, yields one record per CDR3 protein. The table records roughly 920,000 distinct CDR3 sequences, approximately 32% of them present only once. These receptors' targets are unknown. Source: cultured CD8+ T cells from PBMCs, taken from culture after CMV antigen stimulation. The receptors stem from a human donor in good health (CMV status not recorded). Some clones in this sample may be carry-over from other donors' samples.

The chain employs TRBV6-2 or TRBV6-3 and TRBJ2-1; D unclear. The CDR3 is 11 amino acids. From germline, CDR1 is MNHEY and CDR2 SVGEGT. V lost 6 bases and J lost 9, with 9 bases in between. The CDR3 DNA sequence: TGTGCCAGCAGCATCCTGCGTGAGCAGTTCTTC. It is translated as CASSILREQFF.

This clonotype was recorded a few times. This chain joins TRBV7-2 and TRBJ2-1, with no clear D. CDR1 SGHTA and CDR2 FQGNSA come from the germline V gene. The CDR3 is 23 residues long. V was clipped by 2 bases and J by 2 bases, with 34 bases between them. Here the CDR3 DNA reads TGTGCCAGCAGCTTAAACCAGCTGCTTCCGGGTGGGCTCTATAGCCGAGCCTACAATGAGCAGTTCTTC. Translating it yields CASSLNQLLPGGLYSRAYNEQFF.

In DNA, the CDR3 is TGTGCCAGCACCGAAATGACAGGGGGCCGTGAAAAACTGTTTTTT. It yields the protein CASTEMTGGREKLFF. This rearrangement joins TRBV7-9 to TRBJ1-4, with TRBD1 identical over 10 bases. The V and J ends lost 7 bases and 7 bases, in that order; junction bases with no gene match: 9. The CDR3 covers 15 residues. Germline-derived CDR1 and CDR2 are SEHNR and FQNEAQ (reference sequence).

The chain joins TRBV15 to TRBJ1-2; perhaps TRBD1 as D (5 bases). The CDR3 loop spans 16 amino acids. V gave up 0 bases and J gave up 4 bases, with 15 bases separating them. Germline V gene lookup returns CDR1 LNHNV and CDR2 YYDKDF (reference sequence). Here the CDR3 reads CATSRDGLGQFYGYTF. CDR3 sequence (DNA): TGTGCCACCAGCAGAGATGGCCTGGGGCAGTTCTATGGCTACACCTTC.

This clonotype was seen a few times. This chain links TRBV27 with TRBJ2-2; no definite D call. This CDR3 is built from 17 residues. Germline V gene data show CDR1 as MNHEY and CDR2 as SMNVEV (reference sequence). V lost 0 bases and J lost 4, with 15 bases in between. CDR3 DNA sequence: TGTGCCAGCAGTTTATCTTGGGGAAGGAAGTCCACCGGGGAGCTGTTTTTT. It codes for CASSLSWGRKSTGELFF.

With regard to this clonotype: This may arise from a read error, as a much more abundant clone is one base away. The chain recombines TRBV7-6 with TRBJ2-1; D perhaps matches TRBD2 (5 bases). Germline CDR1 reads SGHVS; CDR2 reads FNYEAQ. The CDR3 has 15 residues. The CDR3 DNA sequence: TGTGCCAACAGCCAACCGGAGGCCTCCTACAATGAGCAGTTCTTC. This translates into CANSQPEASYNEQFF.

This CDR3 reads CASSFGGFNNEQFF. The CDR3 DNA sequence: TGTGCCAGCAGTTTTGGTGGCTTTAACAATGAGCAGTTCTTC. The chain has TRBV27 and TRBJ2-1; no firm D call. CDR1 and CDR2 from the germline V gene are MNHEY and SMNVEV (reference sequence). The CDR3 covers 14 residues. The germline V and J ends were trimmed by 3 bases and 5 bases, with 11 bases remaining between them.

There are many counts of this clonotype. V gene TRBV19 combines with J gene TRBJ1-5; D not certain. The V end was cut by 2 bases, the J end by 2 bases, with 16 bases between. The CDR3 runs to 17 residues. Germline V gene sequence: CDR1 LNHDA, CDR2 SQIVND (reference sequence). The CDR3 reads CASSISHTTDRNQPQHF. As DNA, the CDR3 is TGTGCCAGTAGTATAAGTCACACCACCGATCGCAATCAGCCCCAGCATTTT.

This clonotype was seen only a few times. The CDR3 DNA follows: TGTGCCAGCAGTTTTTTCAGGGGCAACGAGCAGTACGTC. Translated, it gives CASSFFRGNEQYV. The V and J genes are TRBV28 and TRBJ2-7; tentative D call: TRBD1 (6 bases). This CDR3 spans 13 amino acids. From germline, CDR1 is MDHEN and CDR2 SYDVKM. V lost 3 bases to trimming and J lost 5 bases, with 11 bases between them.

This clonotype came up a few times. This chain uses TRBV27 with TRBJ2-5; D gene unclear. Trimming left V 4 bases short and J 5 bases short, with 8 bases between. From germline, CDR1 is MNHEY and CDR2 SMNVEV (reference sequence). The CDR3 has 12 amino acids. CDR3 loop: CASSSKWETQYF. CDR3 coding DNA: TGTGCCAGCAGTTCCAAGTGGGAGACCCAGTACTTC.

The CDR3 coding sequence is TGTGCCACCAGCTCCTCGCAGGGAACCACAGATACGCAGTATTTT. It is translated as CATSSSQGTTDTQYF. The chain combines TRBV24-1 with TRBJ2-3; D may be TRBD1 (5 bases). This CDR3 region has 15 residues. V was trimmed by 7 bases and J by 2 bases, leaving 15 bases between them. The germline V gene has CDR1 KGHDR and CDR2 SFDVKD.

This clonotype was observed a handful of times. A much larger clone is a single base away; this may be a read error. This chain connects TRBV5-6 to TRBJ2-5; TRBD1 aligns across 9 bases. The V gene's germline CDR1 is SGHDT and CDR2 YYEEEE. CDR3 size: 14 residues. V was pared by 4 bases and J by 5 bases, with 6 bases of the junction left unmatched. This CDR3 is CASSLDRGWETQYF. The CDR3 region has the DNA TGTGCCAGCAGCCTGGACAGGGGATGGGAGACCCAGTACTTC.

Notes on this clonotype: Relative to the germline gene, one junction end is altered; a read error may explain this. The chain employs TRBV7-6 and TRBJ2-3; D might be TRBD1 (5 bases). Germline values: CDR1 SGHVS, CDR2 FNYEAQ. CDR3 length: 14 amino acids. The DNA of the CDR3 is TGTGCCAGCGGACCCCCGAGGCCGACAGATACGCGGTATTTT. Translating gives CASGPPRPTDTRYF.

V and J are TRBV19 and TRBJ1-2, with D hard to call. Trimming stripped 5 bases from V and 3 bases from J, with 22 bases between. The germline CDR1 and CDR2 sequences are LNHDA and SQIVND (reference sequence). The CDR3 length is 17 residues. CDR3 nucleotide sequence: TGTGCCAGTAGTTTGCGCGTCGCTCAATTCAAGGACTATGGCTACACCTTC. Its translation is CASSLRVAQFKDYGYTF. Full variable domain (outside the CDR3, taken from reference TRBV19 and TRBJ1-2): DGGITQSPKYLFRKEGQNVTLSCEQNLNHDAMYWYRQDPGQGLRLIYYSQIVNDFQKGDIAEGYSVSREKKESFPLTVTSAQKNPTAFYLCASSLRVAQFKDYGYTFGSGTRLTVV.

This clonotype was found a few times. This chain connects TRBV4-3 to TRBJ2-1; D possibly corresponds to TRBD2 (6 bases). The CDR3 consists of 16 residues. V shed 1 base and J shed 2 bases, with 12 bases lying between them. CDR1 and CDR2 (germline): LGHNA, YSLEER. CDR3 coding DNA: TGCGCCAGCAGCCAAGGGAAGGGGAGGACCTACAATGAGCAGTTCTTC. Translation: CASSQGKGRTYNEQFF.

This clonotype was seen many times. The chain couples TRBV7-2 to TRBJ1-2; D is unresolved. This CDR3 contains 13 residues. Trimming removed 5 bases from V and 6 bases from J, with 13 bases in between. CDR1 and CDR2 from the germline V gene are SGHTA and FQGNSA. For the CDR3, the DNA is TGTGCCAGCAGCCTCGCCCTATTTGATGGCTACACCTTC. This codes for CASSLALFDGYTF.

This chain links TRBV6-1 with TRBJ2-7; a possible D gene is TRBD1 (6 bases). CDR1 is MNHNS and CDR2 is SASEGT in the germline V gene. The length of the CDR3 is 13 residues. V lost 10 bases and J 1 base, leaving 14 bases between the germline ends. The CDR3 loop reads CANRLQGSYEQYF. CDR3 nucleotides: TGTGCCAACAGATTACAGGGATCCTACGAGCAGTACTTC.

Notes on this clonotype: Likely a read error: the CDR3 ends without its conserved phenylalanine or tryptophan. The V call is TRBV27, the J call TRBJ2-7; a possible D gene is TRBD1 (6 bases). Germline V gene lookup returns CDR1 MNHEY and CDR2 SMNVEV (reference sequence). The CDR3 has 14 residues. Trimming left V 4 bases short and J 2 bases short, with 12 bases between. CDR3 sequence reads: CASSWTASTYEQYS. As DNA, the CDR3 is TGTGCCAGCAGTTGGACAGCCTCCACCTACGAGCAGTACTCC.

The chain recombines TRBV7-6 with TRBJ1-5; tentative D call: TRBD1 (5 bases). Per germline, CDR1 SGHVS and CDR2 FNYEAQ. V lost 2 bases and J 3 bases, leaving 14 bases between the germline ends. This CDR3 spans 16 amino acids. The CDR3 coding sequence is TGTGCCAGCAGCTTACGGTGGGGGGGGGACAATCAGCCCCAGCATTTT. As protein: CASSLRWGGDNQPQHF. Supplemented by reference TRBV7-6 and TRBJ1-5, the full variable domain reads GAGVSQSPRYKVTKRGQDVALRCDPISGHVSLYWYRQALGQGPEFLTYFNYEAQQDKSGLPNDRFSAERPEGSISTLTIQRTEQRDSAMYRCASSLRWGGDNQPQHFGDGTRLSIL.

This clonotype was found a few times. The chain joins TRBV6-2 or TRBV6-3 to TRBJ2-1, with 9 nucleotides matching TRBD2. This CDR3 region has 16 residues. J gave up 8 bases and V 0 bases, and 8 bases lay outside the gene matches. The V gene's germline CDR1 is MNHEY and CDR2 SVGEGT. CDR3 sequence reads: CASSYSRASGDYEQFF. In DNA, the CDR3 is TGTGCCAGCAGTTACTCGAGGGCTAGCGGGGACTATGAGCAGTTCTTC.

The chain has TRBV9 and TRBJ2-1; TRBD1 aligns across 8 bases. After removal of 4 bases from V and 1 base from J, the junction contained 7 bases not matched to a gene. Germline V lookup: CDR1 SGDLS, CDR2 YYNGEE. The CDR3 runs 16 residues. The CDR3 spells CASSLPRTGSYNEQFF. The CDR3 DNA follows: TGTGCCAGCAGCTTGCCCCGGACAGGGTCCTACAATGAGCAGTTCTTC. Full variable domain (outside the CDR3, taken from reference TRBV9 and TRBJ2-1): DSGVTQTPKHLITATGQRVTLRCSPRSGDLSVYWYQQSLDQGLQFLIQYYNGEERAKGNILERFSAQQFPDLHSELNLSSLELGDSALYFCASSLPRTGSYNEQFFGPGTRLTVL.

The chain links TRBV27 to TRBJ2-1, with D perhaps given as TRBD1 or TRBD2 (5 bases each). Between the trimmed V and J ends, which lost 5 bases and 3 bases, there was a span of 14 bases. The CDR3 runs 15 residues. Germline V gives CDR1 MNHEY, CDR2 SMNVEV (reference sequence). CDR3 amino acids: CASSPFWGNYNEQFF. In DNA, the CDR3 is TGTGCCAGCAGTCCTTTCTGGGGGAACTACAATGAGCAGTTCTTC.

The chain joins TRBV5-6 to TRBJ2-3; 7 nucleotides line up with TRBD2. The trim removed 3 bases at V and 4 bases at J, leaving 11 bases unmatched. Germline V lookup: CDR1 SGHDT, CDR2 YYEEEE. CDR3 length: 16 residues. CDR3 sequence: CASSYTSWGGSDTQYF. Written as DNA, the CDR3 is TGTGCCAGCAGCTATACCTCTTGGGGGGGGTCAGATACGCAGTATTTT.

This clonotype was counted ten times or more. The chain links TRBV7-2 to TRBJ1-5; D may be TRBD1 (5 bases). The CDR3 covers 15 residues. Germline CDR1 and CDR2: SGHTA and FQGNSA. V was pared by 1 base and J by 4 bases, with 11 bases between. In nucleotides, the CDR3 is TGTGCCAGCAGCTTAGGGGGGGAGAAGAATCAGCCCCAGCATTTT. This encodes CASSLGGEKNQPQHF.

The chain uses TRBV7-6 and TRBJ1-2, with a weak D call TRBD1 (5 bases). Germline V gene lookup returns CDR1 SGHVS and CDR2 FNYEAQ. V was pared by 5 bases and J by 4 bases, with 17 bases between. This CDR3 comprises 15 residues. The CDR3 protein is CASSRGEFTIYGYTF. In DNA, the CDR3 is TGTGCCAGCAGCCGGGGGGAGTTCACCATCTATGGCTACACCTTC.

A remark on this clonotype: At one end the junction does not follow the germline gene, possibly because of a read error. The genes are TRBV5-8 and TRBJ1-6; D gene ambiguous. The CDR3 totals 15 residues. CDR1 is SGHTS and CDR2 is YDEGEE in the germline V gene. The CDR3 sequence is CASSPSGSRDSSLHF. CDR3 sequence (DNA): TGTGCCAGCAGCCCGTCCGGGTCGAGAGATTCATCCCTCCACTTT.

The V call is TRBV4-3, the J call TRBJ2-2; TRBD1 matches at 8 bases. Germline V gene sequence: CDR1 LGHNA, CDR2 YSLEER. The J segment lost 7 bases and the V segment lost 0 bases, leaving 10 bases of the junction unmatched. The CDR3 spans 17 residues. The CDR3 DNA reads TGCGCCAGCAGCCAAGATAGCGGCAGGGGGCGGAACGGGGAGCTGTTTTTT. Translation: CASSQDSGRGRNGELFF.

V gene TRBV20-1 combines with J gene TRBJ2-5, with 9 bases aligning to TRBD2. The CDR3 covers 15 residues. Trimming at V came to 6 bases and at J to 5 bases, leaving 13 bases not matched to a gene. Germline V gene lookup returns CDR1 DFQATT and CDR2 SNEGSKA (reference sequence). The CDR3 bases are TGCAGTGCGACCGGGACTAGCTCCTGGAGGGAGACCCAGTACTTC. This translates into CSATGTSSWRETQYF.

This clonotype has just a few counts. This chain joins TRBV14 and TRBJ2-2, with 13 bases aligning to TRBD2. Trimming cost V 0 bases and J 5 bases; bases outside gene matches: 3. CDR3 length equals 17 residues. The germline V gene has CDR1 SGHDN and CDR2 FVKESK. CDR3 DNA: TGTGCCAGCAGCCAAGAACTGGGACTAGCGGGGACCGGGGAGCTGTTTTTT. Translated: CASSQELGLAGTGELFF. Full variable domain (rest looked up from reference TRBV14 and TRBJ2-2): EAGVTQFPSHSVIEKGQTVTLRCDPISGHDNLYWYRRVMGKEIKFLLHFVKESKQDESGMPNNRFLAERTGGTYSTLKVQPAELEDSGVYFCASSQELGLAGTGELFFGEGSRLTVL.

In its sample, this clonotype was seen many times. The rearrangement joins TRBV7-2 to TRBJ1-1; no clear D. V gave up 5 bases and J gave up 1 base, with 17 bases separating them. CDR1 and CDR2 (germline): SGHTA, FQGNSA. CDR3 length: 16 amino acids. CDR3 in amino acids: CASSPSIWGQNTEAFF. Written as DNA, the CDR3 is TGTGCCAGCAGCCCAAGCATATGGGGTCAGAACACTGAAGCTTTCTTT.

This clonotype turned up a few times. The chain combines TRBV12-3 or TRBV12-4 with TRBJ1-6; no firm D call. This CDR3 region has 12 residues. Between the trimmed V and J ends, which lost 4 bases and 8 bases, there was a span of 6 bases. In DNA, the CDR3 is TGTGCCAGCAGTTGGCCTTATTCACCCCTCCACTTT. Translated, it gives CASSWPYSPLHF.